The TCR beta chain described here comes from a study of low-dose radiotherapy and immunotherapy resistance in tumors. Study background: Each fraction for Cohort 1 was 0.5 Gy, given every 2 weeks, and the total came to 6.5 Gy.

Time point indicated: after trial treatment. Described treatment: LDRT plus nivolumab, ipilimumab, low-dose cyclophosphamide and aspirin (RACIN trial). V lost 0 bases and J 7 bases, leaving 10 bases between the germline ends. The CDR3 totals 13 residues. First-strand cDNA used TRAV- and TRBV-specific primers, covering alpha and beta chains. Amplification, which lasted 15 to 20 PCR cycles, used a constant-region primer and V-primer adapter to amplify TCRs. Each CDR3 protein is one row after TCRdb ran MiXCR on the reads. The sample lists some 100,000 distinct CDR3 sequences; less than 25% were seen once.

This TCR came from a male donor with prostate cancer. The rearrangement joins TRBV23-1 to TRBJ2-7, with D possibly called TRBD1 or TRBD2 (6 bases each). TRBV23-1 is reported as an ORF; its role is uncertain. The source material was PBMCs, sampled after low-dose radiotherapy plus immunotherapy. The CDR3 DNA sequence: TGCGCCAGCAGTCAATCTAGGGGGACTGAGCAGTACTTC. It is translated as CASSQSRGTEQYF.